This TCR beta chain was documented in a study of blood T cell repertoires in COVID-19. Study-level information: In each case, the material was cDNA or gDNA derived from T cells, B-cell-depleted T cells, or PBMCs.

Germline V CDR1 and CDR2: SGHRS, YFSETQ. The CDR3 spans 14 residues. Trimming pared 0 bases from V and 0 bases from J, leaving 7 bases between. Libraries were prepared by immunoSEQ multiplex PCR; TCRdb keeps only in-frame clonotypes and omits some of them. This sample yields tens of thousands of clones, of which 74% are seen a single time; about 2.5% belongs to the top ten. The sequencing input was peripheral blood. This clonotype was sampled from a human donor with acute or convalescent COVID-19. The donor label of this sample is uncertain. V gene TRBV5-1 combines with J gene TRBJ2-7; no firm D call. The CDR3 DNA is TGCGCCAGCAGCTTGGACGCTAGCTCCTACGAGCAGTACTTC. It specifies CASSLDASSYEQYF.